What follows are 28 T cell receptor beta chains derived from one specimen sequenced in a study of control samples from healthy donors and cancer patients. This table comes from immunoSEQ multiplex PCR, and its TCRdb copy is limited to in-frame clones, with some not included. This sample has fewer than 200,000 clones, with just over 90% found just once. Source material: blood. The receptors shown here come from a woman aged 55-69 years in good health.

The V and J genes are TRBV18 and TRBJ2-2; D is unclear. CDR3 length: 15 residues. Germline CDR1 KGHSH, CDR2 LQKENI. V was shortened by 0 bases and J by 4 bases, with 9 bases between the two germline ends. The CDR3 loop reads CASSPPGLGTGELFF. CDR3 nucleotide sequence: TGTGCCAGCTCACCACCAGGGTTGGGCACCGGGGAGCTGTTTTTT.

The CDR3 loop is CASSWGTSGGPSRETQYF. The CDR3 DNA reads TGTGCCAGCAGTTGGGGGACTAGCGGGGGGCCCTCCCGCGAGACCCAGTACTTC. The chain employs TRBV27 and TRBJ2-5; 15 nucleotides line up with TRBD2. Per germline, CDR1 MNHEY and CDR2 SMNVEV (reference sequence). V was clipped by 4 bases and J by 5 bases; unmatched bases: 11. The CDR3 totals 18 residues.

The rearrangement uses TRBV4-3 and TRBJ1-2; the D gene is possibly TRBD1 (6 bases). Trimming stripped 0 bases from V and 6 bases from J, with 17 bases between. The CDR3 has 16 amino acids. CDR1 is LGHNA, CDR2 YSLEER, per germline. This CDR3 reads CASSQDLAGGRNGYTF. The CDR3 nucleotides are TGCGCCAGCAGCCAAGATCTTGCGGGGGGCAGGAATGGCTACACCTTC.

The chain employs TRBV20-1 and TRBJ1-1; D is ambiguous. The CDR3 is 11 amino acids. From germline, CDR1 is DFQATT and CDR2 SNEGSKA (reference sequence). The CDR3 is CSGTPNTEAFF. The DNA of the CDR3 is TGCAGCGGCACCCCGAACACTGAAGCTTTCTTT.

The chain employs TRBV7-9 and TRBJ2-7; 10 bases are shared with TRBD2. V lost 6 bases and J lost 4; bases outside the gene matches: 3. The germline V gene encodes CDR1 SEHNR and CDR2 FQNEAQ (reference sequence). CDR3 length equals 13 residues. CDR3 residues: CASRGLANYEQYF. Here the CDR3 DNA reads TGTGCCAGCAGGGGACTAGCGAATTACGAGCAGTACTTC.

This chain joins TRBV29-1 and TRBJ2-6; no firm D call. The CDR3 contains 13 residues. Trimming took 3 bases from V and 0 from J, leaving 3 bases between them. CDR1 is SQVTM and CDR2 is ANQGSEA in the germline V gene. The CDR3 spells CSVDASGANVLTF. CDR3 nucleotides: TGCAGCGTTGACGCCTCTGGGGCCAACGTCCTGACTTTC.

The V call is TRBV2, the J call TRBJ2-1; D perhaps matches TRBD1 (6 bases). This CDR3 comprises 12 residues. Germline assignment: CDR1 SNHLY and CDR2 FYNNEI. V lost 10 bases, J lost 6 bases, and 13 bases lay in between. In nucleotides, the CDR3 is TGTGCCACCTCGGGACAAGTCAATGAGCAGTTCTTC. The encoded protein is CATSGQVNEQFF.

The V call is TRBV11-2, the J call TRBJ2-5, with a tentative D call TRBD1 (6 bases). From germline, CDR1 is SGHAT and CDR2 FQNNGV. This CDR3 has 14 residues. The V end lost 3 bases, the J end lost 5 bases, and 13 bases lay between the germline ends. In nucleotides, the CDR3 is TGTGCCAGCAGCTTTCCAGGGGTCTTGGAGACCCAGTACTTC. Translated, it gives CASSFPGVLETQYF.

CDR3 residues: CASSVEPTGEFGYGYTF. DNA for the CDR3: TGTGCCAGCAGCGTAGAGCCGACAGGGGAATTTGGGTATGGCTACACCTTC. The genes are TRBV9 and TRBJ1-2; TRBD1 matches 8 bases. The CDR3 has 17 amino acids. V lost 0 bases to trimming and J lost 5 bases; unmatched junction nucleotides: 12. Germline lookup yields CDR1 SGDLS and CDR2 YYNGEE. The full variable domain, completed using reference TRBV9 and TRBJ1-2, is DSGVTQTPKHLITATGQRVTLRCSPRSGDLSVYWYQQSLDQGLQFLIQYYNGEERAKGNILERFSAQQFPDLHSELNLSSLELGDSALYFCASSVEPTGEFGYGYTFGSGTRLTVV.

The chain links TRBV5-5 to TRBJ1-4; unclear D gene. CDR3 size: 12 residues. Trimming cost V 2 bases and J 8 bases, with 7 bases left between them. Germline V gene lookup returns CDR1 SGHKS and CDR2 YYEKEE (reference sequence). CDR3 residues: CASSFSSEKLFF. CDR3 nucleotide sequence: TGTGCCAGCAGCTTTTCCTCGGAAAAACTGTTTTTT.

This clone was detected once. This chain links TRBV9 with TRBJ1-2; D is uncertain. Trimming shortened V by 2 bases and J by 6 bases, and 14 bases separated the two germline ends. CDR1 and CDR2 from the germline V gene are SGDLS and YYNGEE. The CDR3 is 14 residues long. CDR3 region: CASSVLSDLHGYTF. Written as DNA, the CDR3 is TGTGCCAGCAGCGTCCTCAGCGATCTCCATGGCTACACCTTC.

The V gene is TRBV19, the J gene TRBJ1-5; 8 bases map to TRBD1. Germline-derived CDR1 and CDR2 are LNHDA and SQIVND (reference sequence). The CDR3 consists of 14 residues. Unmatched junction bases numbered 7, after V lost 5 bases and J lost 7 bases. The CDR3 DNA reads TGTGCCAGTAGTGCTAGCCGGGACAGGCAGCCCCAGCATTTT. The encoded protein is CASSASRDRQPQHF.

The chain combines TRBV2 with TRBJ2-5, with D perhaps TRBD2 (6 bases). V lost 4 bases to trimming and J lost 5 bases, with 17 bases between them. Per germline, CDR1 SNHLY and CDR2 FYNNEI. This CDR3 comprises 15 residues. Here the CDR3 DNA reads TGTGCCAGCAGTGCGAGTCTAGGAGGGATCGAGACCCAGTACTTC. Its protein is CASSASLGGIETQYF. The complete variable domain, with remaining parts taken from reference TRBV2 and TRBJ2-5, reads EPEVTQTPSHQVTQMGQEVILRCVPISNHLYFYWYRQILGQKVEFLVSFYNNEISEKSEIFDDQFSVERPDGSNFTLKIRSTKLEDSAMYFCASSASLGGIETQYFGPGTRLLVL.

In nucleotides, the CDR3 is TGTGCCAGCAGCTTTAGTACTAGCGGAAGCACAGATACGCAGTATTTT. The encoded protein is CASSFSTSGSTDTQYF. J is TRBJ2-3 and V is TRBV11-3; 8 nucleotides align to TRBD2. V lost 3 bases, J lost 0 bases, and 5 bases stayed unmatched. Germline lookup yields CDR1 SGHNT and CDR2 YENEEA. The CDR3 runs 16 residues.

In its sample, this clone was seen once. The DNA for the CDR3 is TGTGCCAGCAGTTTTACCGGACAGGGGATCCCGCAGTATTTT. Protein sequence: CASSFTGQGIPQYF. This chain uses TRBV6-5 with TRBJ2-3, with 9 bases lining up with TRBD1. The CDR3 is 14 amino acids. Unmatched junction bases numbered 9, after V lost 4 bases and J lost 10 bases. From germline, CDR1 is MNHEY and CDR2 SVGAGI.

The V and J genes are TRBV4-1 and TRBJ1-1; TRBD1 might be the D (6 bases). There are 14 residues in the CDR3. V was cut by 1 base and J by 3 bases, with 9 bases left in between. The germline V gene encodes CDR1 MGHRA and CDR2 YSYEKL. The CDR3 DNA follows: TGCGCCAGCAGCCAAGTTGAGGGGGACACTGAAGCTTTCTTT. Residues: CASSQVEGDTEAFF.

The V call is TRBV2, the J call TRBJ1-2, with 11 nucleotides matching TRBD1. The CDR3 loop spans 14 amino acids. In germline, CDR1 is SNHLY, CDR2 FYNNEI. Trimming took 6 bases from V and 7 from J; bases not matched to a gene: 7. The CDR3 protein is CASSQGTGGSGYTF. DNA of the CDR3: TGTGCCAGCAGCCAAGGGACAGGGGGTAGTGGCTACACCTTC. The full variable domain, completed using reference TRBV2 and TRBJ1-2, is EPEVTQTPSHQVTQMGQEVILRCVPISNHLYFYWYRQILGQKVEFLVSFYNNEISEKSEIFDDQFSVERPDGSNFTLKIRSTKLEDSAMYFCASSQGTGGSGYTFGSGTRLTVV.

The chain uses TRBV4-3 and TRBJ1-6; D is undetermined. Trimming took off 0 bases at V and 10 bases at J, with 16 bases between the two ends. Germline-derived CDR1 and CDR2 are LGHNA and YSLEER. This CDR3 has 16 residues. The CDR3 reads CASSQDLELVVSPLHF. The CDR3 bases are TGCGCCAGCAGCCAAGATCTAGAGCTGGTGGTGTCACCCCTCCACTTT.

V and J are TRBV11-2 and TRBJ2-4, with a possible D match to TRBD2 (5 bases). Germline V gene data show CDR1 as SGHAT and CDR2 as FQNNGV. The V end was cut by 5 bases, the J end by 8 bases, with 16 bases between. The CDR3 runs to 14 residues. In DNA form, the CDR3 reads TGTGCCAGCAGCCCCGACCCCGGGGTGGACATTCAGTACTTC. Residues: CASSPDPGVDIQYF.

V usage is TRBV13 and J usage is TRBJ2-2, with 7 bases aligning to TRBD2. Germline CDR1 PRHDT, CDR2 FYEKMQ (reference sequence). The CDR3 has 17 residues. V gave up 7 bases and J gave up 6 bases; unmatched junction bases: 17. CDR3 sequence reads: CASTHNSRAGASGELFF. DNA for the CDR3: TGTGCCAGCACCCACAACAGCCGGGCGGGAGCATCCGGGGAGCTGTTTTTT. The entire variable domain, with the rest obtained from reference TRBV13 and TRBJ2-2, is as follows: AAGVIQSPRHLIKEKRETATLKCYPIPRHDTVYWYQQGPGQDPQFLISFYEKMQSDKGSIPDRFSAQQFSDYHSELNMSSLELGDSALYFCASTHNSRAGASGELFFGEGSRLTVL.

The V and J genes are TRBV2 and TRBJ2-5, with D maybe TRBD2 (6 bases). The CDR3 is 15 amino acids. Trimming took 5 bases from V and 1 from J, leaving 14 bases between them. In germline, CDR1 is SNHLY, CDR2 FYNNEI. The CDR3: CASSYDRGGQETQYF. CDR3 sequence (DNA): TGTGCCAGCAGTTATGACCGGGGAGGCCAAGAGACCCAGTACTTC.

J is TRBJ1-2 and V is TRBV6-5, with D possibly matching TRBD1 (5 bases). The ends were cut back, 6 bases at V and 8 bases at J, with 16 bases in the middle. The length of the CDR3 is 13 residues. CDR1 and CDR2 (germline): MNHEY, SVGAGI. The CDR3 nucleotides read TGTGCCAGCAGATCCGAAGACGGGGCCGGCTACACCTTC. This encodes CASRSEDGAGYTF.

V usage is TRBV7-2 and J usage is TRBJ1-3; D is unclear. The V gene's germline CDR1 is SGHTA and CDR2 FQGNSA. The CDR3 loop spans 13 amino acids. V lost 8 bases, J lost 3 bases, and 11 bases lay in between. CDR3 in amino acids: CASERVVGNTIYF. Here the CDR3 DNA reads TGTGCCAGCGAGAGGGTAGTTGGAAACACCATATATTTT.

V gene TRBV12-5 combines with J gene TRBJ1-4; D is ambiguous. CDR1 and CDR2 from the germline V gene are LGHNT and FRNRAP. The V and J ends lost 4 bases and 3 bases respectively, with 9 bases between them. The CDR3 is made up of 14 amino acids. DNA for the CDR3: TGTGCTAGTGGTTCCGGATTACCTAATGAAAAACTGTTTTTT. Amino acids: CASGSGLPNEKLFF. The variable domain in full, completed from reference TRBV12-5 and TRBJ1-4, reads DARVTQTPRHKVTEMGQEVTMRCQPILGHNTVFWYRQTMMQGLELLAYFRNRAPLDDSGMPKDRFSAEMPDATLATLKIQPSEPRDSAVYFCASGSGLPNEKLFFGSGTQLSVL.

This clone has only one observation. The chain couples TRBV6-6 to TRBJ2-2; 7 positions match TRBD1. Germline V CDR1 and CDR2: MNHNY, SVGAGI (reference sequence). Germline trimming cut 5 bases from V and 6 bases from J; bases unmatched to any gene: 12. This CDR3 has 16 amino acids. The CDR3 sequence is CASSHITGASPGELFF. The CDR3 DNA reads TGTGCCAGCAGTCACATAACAGGGGCTTCACCCGGGGAGCTGTTTTTT.

On this clone: The sample holds other DNA sequences that translate to the same CDR3. This chain's CDR3 is CASSPGASYEQYF. CDR3 sequence (DNA): TGTGCCAGCTCACCGGGCGCCTCCTACGAGCAGTACTTC. The genes are TRBV18 and TRBJ2-7; no definite D call. Germline V gene data show CDR1 as KGHSH and CDR2 as LQKENI. The V end was cut by 3 bases, the J end by 0 bases, with 6 bases between. The length of the CDR3 is 13 residues. Supplemented by reference TRBV18 and TRBJ2-7, the full variable domain reads NAGVMQNPRHLVRRRGQEARLRCSPMKGHSHVYWYRQLPEEGLKFMVYLQKENIIDESGMPKERFSAEFPKEGPSILRIQQVVRGDSAAYFCASSPGASYEQYFGPGTRLTVT.

The chain recombines TRBV19 with TRBJ2-2; possible D gene TRBD1, 6 bases. The length of the CDR3 is 15 residues. Looked up from germline, CDR1 is LNHDA and CDR2 is SQIVND (reference sequence). Deletions cut 3 bases from V and 6 bases from J, with 14 bases between. The CDR3 DNA is TGTGCCAGTAGTATGACAGGCCGGACACCCGGGGAGCTGTTTTTT. Protein: CASSMTGRTPGELFF.

The V and J genes are TRBV19 and TRBJ1-1, with TRBD1 matching 7 bases. The V and J ends lost 6 bases and 0 bases, in that order; junction bases with no gene match: 7. CDR1 is LNHDA and CDR2 is SQIVND in the germline V gene (reference sequence). The CDR3 has 15 amino acids. CDR3 in DNA: TGTGCCAGTAGCCCAGAGGACAGGTTGAACACTGAAGCTTTCTTT. Encoded protein: CASSPEDRLNTEAFF.